This T cell receptor beta chain was identified during a study of T cells in Graves' hyperthyroidism and ophthalmopathy (dated by TCRdb to the late 2010s). Concerning the study at large: Peripheral blood was collected at initial diagnosis, before any treatment. To identify TCR V-J signatures that set the groups apart, the researchers used a discovery cohort of 100 patients, made up of under 50 with Graves' ophthalmopathy and 55 to 65 with stable Graves' hyperthyroidism. An independent validation cohort of under 20 hyperthyroidism patients and 17 patients who later progressed to ophthalmopathy tested prospective prediction of ophthalmopathy. The roughly 90 discovery patients were divided at random into training and test sets in a 7:3 ratio. In addition, the study compared T-cell repertoires in thyroid tissue and in blood from roughly six Graves' hyperthyroidism patients. Once sampling was done, hyperthyroidism patients were given methimazole at a starting dose of 30 mg daily, whereas ophthalmopathy patients were given high-dose intravenous methylprednisolone. According to the paper, TCR Vbeta CDR3 sequencing was carried out on about 140 peripheral blood samples, which came from fewer than 50 ophthalmopathy, 75 to 80 hyperthyroidism and roughly 17 progressor patients. Study-wide conclusions, independent of this receptor: In validation, the model predicted progression to ophthalmopathy a median of roughly 6.1 months before onset, with approximately 71% sensitivity and about 72% specificity. Most expanded thyroid clonotypes (frequency above 0.001) were also found in blood, which suggests that blood repertoires may mirror thyroid immune responses. Sample size was not statistically predetermined, and investigators were not blinded to group allocation. Ophthalmopathy was separated from stable hyperthyroidism by a 13 V-J signature model, with 87.88% sensitivity and around 81% specificity obtained in cross-validation and 80%/75% obtained in testing.

The V end gives up 7 bases and the J end 3 bases, leaving 5 bases in the junction not matched to a gene. In the germline V gene, CDR1 corresponds to SNHLY and CDR2 to FYNNEI. The CDR3, from cysteine to phenylalanine, totals 14 residues. CDR3 DNA is the only sequence kept; it has 42 bases, read in frame from the first base. The TCR beta CDR3 regions were amplified from the RNA transcripts. For the first round of RT-PCR on the TCR CDR3, the HTBI primer set was used together with the Qiagen OneStep RT-PCR kit. The libraries were constructed in a second round of multiplex PCR and then size-selected and purified. Libraries were sequenced paired-end with 100 bp reads on an Illumina HiSeq2000. In the original analysis: SOAPnuke was used to process the raw data, throwing out any read that contained adapters or uncalled bases, had a mean Phred below 15, or lacked an exact constant-primer or identifier match. COPE v1.2.5 was used to merge the high-quality paired reads, and each unique nucleotide sequence was defined as a clonotype. Clonotypes were aligned to IMGT TRBV, TRBD and TRBJ reference segments using MiTCR v1.1. The analysis was restricted to V-J combinations with a frequency above 0.0001, which together covered about 99% of the repertoires. A TCS score was defined as the ratio of F50 (clonal expansion) to E x V (chaos), with BLOSUM62-based TCRdist applied between CDR3 peptides within each V-J. Welch's t-statistics and random forest reduced around 520 V-J features to some 14, which were used in a naive Bayes classifier (R e1071). TCRdb trimmed public reads at Q25 via fastp, called clones via MiXCR and kept in-frame beta chains. Entries are consolidated by CDR3 protein sequence, retaining the most common genes and DNA. The V and J calls were not made by the authors but by TCRdb's processing. The sample profile shows 650,000 to 750,000 distinct CDR3 sequences; 12% to 15% of them were found once. The leading ten clones occupy roughly 10% of the sample.

This clonotype was counted ten times or more. There is no known antigen for this receptor. Per-base quality was not reported, and no clone a single base away is much larger than it. Stable Graves' hyperthyroidism was defined as the absence of progression to ophthalmopathy over 18 months of follow-up. Hyperthyroidism patients were newly diagnosed, with disease duration under 2 months, and aged 18 to 65 years. Patients with uncontrolled infections, other autoimmune diseases, pregnancy or lactation were excluded. Diagnoses were established on the basis of clinical symptoms, serum thyroxine and TRAb, thyroid ultrasound, and orbital computed tomography. PBMCs were isolated from about 9.1 ml of fresh peripheral blood by Ficoll-Paque density gradient centrifugation. Trizol reagent was used to extract total RNA, and RNA quality was then checked on an Agilent 2100 Bioanalyzer.

Sequencing was performed on blood. The source is a woman in her late teens or twenties with Graves' hyperthyroidism. This sequence uses TRBV2 and TRBJ2-3; the central 9 bases match TRBD2. At the DNA level, the sequence is TGTGCCAGCAAACGGCGGGAGGGTACAGATACGCAGTATTTT. Translated, this gives CASKRREGTDTQYF.